This T cell receptor beta chain comes out of a study of cytomegalovirus exposure and HLA in healthy donors. Study conclusions and caveats: Later analysis reportedly placed an Asian-associated ancestry cluster below the roughly 690-donor mean in N-insertions. Analysis performed later found about 18,000 TCR beta sequences associated with HLA alleles at 0.05 false discovery rate.

A note on this clone: Its specificity is unknown.

Amplification used 60 Vbeta primers and 13 Jbeta primers. Sequencing was performed with immunoSEQ multiplex PCR; in TCRdb, only in-frame clones are kept and a portion is missing. The sample shows around 140,000 clones, 80% of them seen only once. The CDR3 is made up of 14 amino acids. Germline values: CDR1 KGHSH, CDR2 LQKENI. Trimming removed 6 bases at V and 3 bases at J, with 14 bases between. This receptor was taken from a middle-aged man in good health and CMV-seronegative. The sequenced sample consisted of PBMCs. The chain couples TRBV18 to TRBJ2-5; D may be TRBD2 (5 bases). CDR3 DNA sequence: TGTGCCAGCTCGTGGACTGGAGCGGAAGAGACCCAGTACTTC. Encoded protein: CASSWTGAEETQYF.